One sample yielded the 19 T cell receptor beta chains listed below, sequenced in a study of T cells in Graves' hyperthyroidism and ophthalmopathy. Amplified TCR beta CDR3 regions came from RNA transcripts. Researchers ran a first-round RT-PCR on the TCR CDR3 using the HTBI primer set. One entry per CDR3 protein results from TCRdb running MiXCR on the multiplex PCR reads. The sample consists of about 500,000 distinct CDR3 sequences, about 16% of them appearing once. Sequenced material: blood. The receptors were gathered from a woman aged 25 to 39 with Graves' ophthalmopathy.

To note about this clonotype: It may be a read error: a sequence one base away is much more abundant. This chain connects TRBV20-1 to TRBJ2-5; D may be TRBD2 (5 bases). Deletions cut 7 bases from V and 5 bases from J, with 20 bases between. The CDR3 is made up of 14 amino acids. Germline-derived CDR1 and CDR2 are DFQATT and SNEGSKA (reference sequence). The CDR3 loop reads CSVPSDSLEETQYF. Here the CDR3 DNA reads TGCAGTGTCCCCTCGGACTCCCTCGAGGAGACCCAGTACTTC.

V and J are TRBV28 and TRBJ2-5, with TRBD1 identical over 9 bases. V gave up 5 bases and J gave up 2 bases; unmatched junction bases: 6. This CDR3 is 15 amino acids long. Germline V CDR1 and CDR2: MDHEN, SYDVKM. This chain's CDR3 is CASSLTGGGQETQYF. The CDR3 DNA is TGTGCCAGCAGTCTCACAGGGGGCGGACAAGAGACCCAGTACTTC.

CDR3 amino acids: CASSVVGWDTQYF. Here the CDR3 DNA reads TGTGCCAGCAGCGTAGTAGGGTGGGATACGCAGTATTTT. The chain recombines TRBV9 with TRBJ2-3; D gene uncertain. CDR3 length: 13 residues. V was clipped by 0 bases and J by 6 bases, with 8 bases between them. Germline V lookup: CDR1 SGDLS, CDR2 YYNGEE.

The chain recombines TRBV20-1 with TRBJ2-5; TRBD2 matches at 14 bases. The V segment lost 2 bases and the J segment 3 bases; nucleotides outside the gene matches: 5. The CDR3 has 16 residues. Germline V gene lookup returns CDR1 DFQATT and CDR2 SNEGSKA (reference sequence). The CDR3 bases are TGCAGTGCTAGACCAGGACTAGCGGGAGGCGAAGAGACCCAGTACTTC. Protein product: CSARPGLAGGEETQYF.

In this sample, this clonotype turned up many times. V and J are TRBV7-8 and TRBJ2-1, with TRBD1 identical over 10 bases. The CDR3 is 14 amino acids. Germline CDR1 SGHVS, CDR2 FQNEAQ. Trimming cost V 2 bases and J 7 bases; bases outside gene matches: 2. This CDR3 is CASSLWGQGNEQFF. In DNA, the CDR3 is TGTGCCAGCAGCTTATGGGGACAGGGGAATGAGCAGTTCTTC.

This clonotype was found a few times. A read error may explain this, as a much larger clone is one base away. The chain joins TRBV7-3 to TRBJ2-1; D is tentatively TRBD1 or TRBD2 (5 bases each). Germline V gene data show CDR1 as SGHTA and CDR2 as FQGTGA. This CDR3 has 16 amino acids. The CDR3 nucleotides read TGTGCCAGCAGCGCCTTCCCCGGGACGTCTTACAGTGAGCAGTTCTTC. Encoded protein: CASSAFPGTSYSEQFF.

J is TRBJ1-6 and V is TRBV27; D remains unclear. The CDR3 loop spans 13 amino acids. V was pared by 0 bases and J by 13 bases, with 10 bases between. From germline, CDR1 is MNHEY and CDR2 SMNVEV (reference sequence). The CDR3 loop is CASSLSARLPLHF. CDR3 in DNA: TGTGCCAGCAGTTTATCGGCACGCTTGCCCCTCCACTTT.

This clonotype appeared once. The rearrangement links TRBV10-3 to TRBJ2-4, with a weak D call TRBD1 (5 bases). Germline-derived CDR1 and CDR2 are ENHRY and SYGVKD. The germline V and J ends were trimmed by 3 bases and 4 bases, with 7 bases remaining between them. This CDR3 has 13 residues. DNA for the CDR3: TGTGCCATCAGTGAAGCAGGGAAAAACATTCAGTACTTC. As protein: CAISEAGKNIQYF.

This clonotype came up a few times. CDR3: CASSRRDRKDGRITGELFF. The CDR3 DNA sequence: TGTGCCAGCAGCCGAAGGGACAGAAAGGATGGGCGAATCACCGGGGAGCTGTTTTTT. The chain is built from TRBV6-2 or TRBV6-3 and TRBJ2-2, with 7 bases matching TRBD1. J gave up 4 bases and V 6 bases, and 20 bases lay outside the gene matches. CDR1 is MNHEY and CDR2 is SVGEGT in the germline V gene. The CDR3 totals 19 residues.

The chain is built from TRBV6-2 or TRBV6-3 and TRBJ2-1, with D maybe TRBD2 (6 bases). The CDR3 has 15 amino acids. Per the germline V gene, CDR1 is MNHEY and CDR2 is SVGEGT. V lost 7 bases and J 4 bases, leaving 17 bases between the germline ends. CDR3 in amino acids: CASTGTPPFYNEQFF. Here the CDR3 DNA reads TGTGCCAGCACTGGGACTCCCCCCTTTTACAATGAGCAGTTCTTC.

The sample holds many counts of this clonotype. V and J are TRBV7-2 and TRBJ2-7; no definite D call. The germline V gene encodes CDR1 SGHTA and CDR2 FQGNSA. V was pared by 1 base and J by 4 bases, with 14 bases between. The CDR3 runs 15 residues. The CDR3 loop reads CASSLGRSWRYEQYF. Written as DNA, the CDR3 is TGTGCCAGCAGCTTAGGTAGAAGTTGGAGATACGAGCAGTACTTC.

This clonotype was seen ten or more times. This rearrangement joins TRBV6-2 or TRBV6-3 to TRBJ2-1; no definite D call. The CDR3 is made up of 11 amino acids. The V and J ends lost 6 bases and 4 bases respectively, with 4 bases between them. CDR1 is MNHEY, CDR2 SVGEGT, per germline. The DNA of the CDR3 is TGTGCCAGCAGGGTATACAATGAGCAGTTCTTC. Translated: CASRVYNEQFF.

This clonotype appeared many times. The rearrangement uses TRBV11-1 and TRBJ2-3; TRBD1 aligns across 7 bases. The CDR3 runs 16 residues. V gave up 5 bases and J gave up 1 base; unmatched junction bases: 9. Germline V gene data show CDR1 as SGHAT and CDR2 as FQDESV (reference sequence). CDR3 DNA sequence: TGTGCCAGCAGCGCGCAGGGGGTCTCTGGCACAGATACGCAGTATTTT. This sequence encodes CASSAQGVSGTDTQYF.

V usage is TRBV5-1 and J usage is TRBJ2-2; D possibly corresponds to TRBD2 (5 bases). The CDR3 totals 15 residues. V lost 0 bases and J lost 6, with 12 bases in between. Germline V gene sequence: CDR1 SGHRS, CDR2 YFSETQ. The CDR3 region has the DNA TGCGCCAGCAGCTTGGTTCCGGAGGATGCCGGGGAGCTGTTTTTT. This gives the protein CASSLVPEDAGELFF. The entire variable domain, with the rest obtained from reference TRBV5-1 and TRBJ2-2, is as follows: KAGVTQTPRYLIKTRGQQVTLSCSPISGHRSVSWYQQTPGQGLQFLFEYFSETQRNKGNFPGRFSGRQFSNSRSEMNVSTLELGDSALYLCASSLVPEDAGELFFGEGSRLTVL.

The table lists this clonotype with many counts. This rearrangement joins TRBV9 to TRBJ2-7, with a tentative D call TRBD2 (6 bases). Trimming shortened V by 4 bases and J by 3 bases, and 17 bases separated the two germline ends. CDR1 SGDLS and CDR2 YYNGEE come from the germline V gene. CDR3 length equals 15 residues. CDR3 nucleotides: TGTGCCAGCAGCCCCAACCCGGGAGACAGCTACGAGCAGTACTTC. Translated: CASSPNPGDSYEQYF.

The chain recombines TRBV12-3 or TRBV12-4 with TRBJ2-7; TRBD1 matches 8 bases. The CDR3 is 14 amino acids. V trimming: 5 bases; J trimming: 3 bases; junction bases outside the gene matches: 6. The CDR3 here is CASSRTGNLYEQYF. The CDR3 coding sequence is TGTGCCAGCAGTCGGACAGGGAACCTCTACGAGCAGTACTTC.

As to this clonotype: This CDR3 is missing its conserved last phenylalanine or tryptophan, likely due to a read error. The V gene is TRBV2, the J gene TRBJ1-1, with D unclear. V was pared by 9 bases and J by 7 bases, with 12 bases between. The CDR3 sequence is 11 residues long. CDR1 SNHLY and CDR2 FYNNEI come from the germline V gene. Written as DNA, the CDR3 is TGTGCCAGTGGGCTGGTGGGTGAAGCTTTCCTT. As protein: CASGLVGEAFL.

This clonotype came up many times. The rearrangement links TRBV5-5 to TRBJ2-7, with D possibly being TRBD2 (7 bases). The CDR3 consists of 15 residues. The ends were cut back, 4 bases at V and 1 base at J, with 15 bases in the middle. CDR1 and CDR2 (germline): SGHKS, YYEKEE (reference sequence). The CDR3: CASSAWGGGSYEQYF. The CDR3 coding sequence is TGTGCCAGCAGCGCATGGGGAGGGGGGTCCTACGAGCAGTACTTC.

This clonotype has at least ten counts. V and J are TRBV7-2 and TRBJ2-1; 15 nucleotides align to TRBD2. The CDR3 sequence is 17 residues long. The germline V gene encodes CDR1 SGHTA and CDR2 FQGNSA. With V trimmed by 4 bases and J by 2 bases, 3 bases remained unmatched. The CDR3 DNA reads TGTGCCAGCAGCTCAAGGACTAGCGGGAGGGCCTACAATGAGCAGTTCTTC. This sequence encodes CASSSRTSGRAYNEQFF. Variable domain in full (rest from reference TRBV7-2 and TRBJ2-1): GAGVSQSPSNKVTEKGKDVELRCDPISGHTALYWYRQSLGQGLEFLIYFQGNSAPDKSGLPSDRFSAERTGGSVSTLTIQRTQQEDSAVYLCASSSRTSGRAYNEQFFGPGTRLTVL.